This T cell receptor beta chain was observed in a study of blood T cell repertoires in COVID-19. Study information: Sites in the United States, Italy and Spain provided acute and convalescent COVID-19 samples. PBMCs, B-cell-depleted T cells, or T cells provided the cDNA or gDNA that made up the material.

TCRdb's copy holds only in-frame clones and misses some; the assay was immunoSEQ multiplex PCR. The table records more than 250,000 clones, about nine tenths of them present only once. The CDR3 has 16 amino acids. Per the germline V gene, CDR1 is SGHRS and CDR2 is YFSETQ. V lost 0 bases and J lost 12; bases outside the gene matches: 9. During active infection, Seattle patients enrolled and were then monitored through disease. The chain joins TRBV5-1 to TRBJ2-1, with 13 bases identical to TRBD2. This clonotype was obtained from a woman in her forties or fifties with COVID-19, enrolled during active disease. The specimen sequenced was peripheral blood. CDR3 protein: CASSLDGLAGARGQFF. The DNA of the CDR3 is TGCGCCAGCAGCTTGGATGGACTAGCGGGAGCCCGGGGGCAGTTCTTC.